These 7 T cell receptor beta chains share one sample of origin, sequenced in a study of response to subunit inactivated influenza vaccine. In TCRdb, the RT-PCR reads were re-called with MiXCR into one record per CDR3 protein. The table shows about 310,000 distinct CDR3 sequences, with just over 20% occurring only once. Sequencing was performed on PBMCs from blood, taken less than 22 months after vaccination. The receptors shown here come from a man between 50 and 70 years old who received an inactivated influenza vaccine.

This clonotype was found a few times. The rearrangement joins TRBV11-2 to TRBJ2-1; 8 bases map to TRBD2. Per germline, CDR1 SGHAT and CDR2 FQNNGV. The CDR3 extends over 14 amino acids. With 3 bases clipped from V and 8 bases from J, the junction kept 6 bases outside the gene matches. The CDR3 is CASSFGGGVHEQFF. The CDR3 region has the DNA TGTGCCAGCAGCTTCGGGGGGGGAGTCCATGAGCAGTTCTTC.

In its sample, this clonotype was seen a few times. Written as DNA, the CDR3 is TGTGCCAGCAGTTTAGACAGCCACTCCTACAATGAGCAGTTCTTC. Residues: CASSLDSHSYNEQFF. The chain carries TRBV28 and TRBJ2-1, with D perhaps matching TRBD1 (5 bases). V was cut by 2 bases and J by 0 bases, with 8 bases left in between. The CDR3 is 15 amino acids. In germline, CDR1 is MDHEN, CDR2 SYDVKM.

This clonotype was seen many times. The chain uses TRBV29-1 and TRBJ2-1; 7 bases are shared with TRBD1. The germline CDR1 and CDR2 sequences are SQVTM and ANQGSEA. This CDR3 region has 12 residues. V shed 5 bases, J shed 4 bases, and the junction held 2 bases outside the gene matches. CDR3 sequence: CSVTGDYNEQFF. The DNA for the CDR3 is TGCAGCGTTACAGGGGATTACAATGAGCAGTTCTTC.

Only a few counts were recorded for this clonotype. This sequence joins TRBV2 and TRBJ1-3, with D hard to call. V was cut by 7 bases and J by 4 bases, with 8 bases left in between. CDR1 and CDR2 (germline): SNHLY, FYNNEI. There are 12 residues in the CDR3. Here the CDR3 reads CASMLAGNTIYF. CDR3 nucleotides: TGTGCCAGCATGTTAGCGGGAAACACCATATATTTT.

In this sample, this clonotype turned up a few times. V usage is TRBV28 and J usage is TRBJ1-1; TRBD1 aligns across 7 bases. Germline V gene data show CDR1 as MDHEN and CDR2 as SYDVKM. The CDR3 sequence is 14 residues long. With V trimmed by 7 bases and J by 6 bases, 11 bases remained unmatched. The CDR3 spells CASTWGQRSSEAFF. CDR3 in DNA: TGTGCCAGCACCTGGGGACAGAGAAGCTCTGAAGCTTTCTTT.

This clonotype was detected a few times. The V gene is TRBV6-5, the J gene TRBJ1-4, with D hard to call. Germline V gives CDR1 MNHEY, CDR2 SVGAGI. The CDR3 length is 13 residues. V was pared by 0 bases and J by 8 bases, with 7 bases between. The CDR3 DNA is TGTGCCAGCAGTTACTCCCTGGAGGAAAAACTGTTTTTT. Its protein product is CASSYSLEEKLFF.

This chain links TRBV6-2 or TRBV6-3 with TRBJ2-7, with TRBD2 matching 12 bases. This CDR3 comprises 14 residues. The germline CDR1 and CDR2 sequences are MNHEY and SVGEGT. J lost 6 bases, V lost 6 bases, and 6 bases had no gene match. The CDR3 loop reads CASSLTSGSAEQYF. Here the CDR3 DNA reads TGTGCCAGCAGCCTGACTAGCGGGAGTGCCGAGCAGTACTTC.